The 8 T cell receptor beta chains below were found in one sample sequenced in a study of a mutant IDH1 vaccine in newly diagnosed glioma. Their target antigens are unknown. Sequencing was performed with immunoSEQ multiplex PCR; in TCRdb, only in-frame clones are kept and a portion is missing. The table includes 110,000 or so clones, 85% to 90% detected once. Documented time point: week 11, during vaccination. Each dose delivered 300 ug of mutant IDH1 20-mer peptide subcutaneously with imiquimod. The source material was PBMCs, sampled from a glioma patient whose treatment included an IDH1 peptide vaccine. These receptors were obtained from a woman in her 50s with glioma.

This chain links TRBV6-1 with TRBJ2-7; D tentatively fits TRBD1 or TRBD2 (5 bases each). Germline loops: CDR1 MNHNS, CDR2 SASEGT. This CDR3 has 14 residues. Trimming left V 4 bases short and J 0 bases short, with 10 bases between. CDR3 DNA: TGTGCCAGCAGTGGTAGAGGGGCCTCCTACGAGCAGTACTTC. It yields the protein CASSGRGASYEQYF.

The chain joins TRBV7-6 to TRBJ2-6, with D possibly matching TRBD2 (5 bases). Germline V gene lookup returns CDR1 SGHVS and CDR2 FNYEAQ. The CDR3 has 14 residues. The V and J ends lost 4 bases and 4 bases respectively, with 8 bases between them. CDR3 bases: TGTGCCAGCAGCTGGACTGGCGGGGCCAACGTCCTGACTTTC. It yields the protein CASSWTGGANVLTF. Supplemented by reference TRBV7-6 and TRBJ2-6, the full variable domain reads GAGVSQSPRYKVTKRGQDVALRCDPISGHVSLYWYRQALGQGPEFLTYFNYEAQQDKSGLPNDRFSAERPEGSISTLTIQRTEQRDSAMYRCASSWTGGANVLTFGAGSRLTVL.

The chain couples TRBV6-6 to TRBJ2-5, with D perhaps matching TRBD2 (6 bases). V lost 7 bases to trimming and J lost 11 bases, with 14 bases between them. Germline V gene sequence: CDR1 MNHNY, CDR2 SVGAGI (reference sequence). The CDR3 is 11 amino acids. DNA for the CDR3: TGTGCCAGCACCCGGTCGGGGGTGCAGTACTTC. Translation: CASTRSGVQYF.

The chain joins TRBV7-9 to TRBJ2-2; possibly TRBD1 or TRBD2 for D (6 bases each). The V and J ends lost 0 bases and 2 bases respectively, with 10 bases between them. The CDR3 has 16 amino acids. Germline V CDR1 and CDR2: SEHNR, FQNEAQ (reference sequence). The chain's CDR3 is CASSLANGGNTGELFF. DNA for the CDR3: TGTGCCAGCAGCTTAGCTAACGGGGGCAACACCGGGGAGCTGTTTTTT.

This clone was recorded only once. The chain joins TRBV5-1 to TRBJ1-6; the D gene is possibly TRBD1 (6 bases). The length of the CDR3 is 14 residues. Trimming removed 5 bases from V and 8 bases from J, with 14 bases in between. Germline CDR1 SGHRS, CDR2 YFSETQ. Written as DNA, the CDR3 is TGCGCCAGCAGACGGCAGGGGTGGGATTCACCCCTCCACTTT. Encoded protein: CASRRQGWDSPLHF.

The chain joins TRBV5-5 to TRBJ2-3, with D unresolved. The CDR3 covers 15 residues. V was cut by 4 bases and J by 0 bases, with 12 bases left in between. The germline V gene encodes CDR1 SGHKS and CDR2 YYEKEE (reference sequence). This CDR3 reads CASSLMGGSTDTQYF. For the CDR3, the DNA is TGTGCCAGCAGCCTGATGGGCGGCAGCACAGATACGCAGTATTTT.

The chain has TRBV7-6 and TRBJ2-3; tentatively, D is TRBD2 (6 bases). Per germline, CDR1 SGHVS and CDR2 FNYEAQ. This CDR3 has 16 amino acids. V shed 1 base and J shed 0 bases, with 11 bases lying between them. The CDR3 sequence is CASSLVGGHSTDTQYF. In DNA form, the CDR3 reads TGTGCCAGCAGCTTAGTCGGGGGTCATAGCACAGATACGCAGTATTTT. The full variable domain, its missing parts supplied by reference TRBV7-6 and TRBJ2-3, is GAGVSQSPRYKVTKRGQDVALRCDPISGHVSLYWYRQALGQGPEFLTYFNYEAQQDKSGLPNDRFSAERPEGSISTLTIQRTEQRDSAMYRCASSLVGGHSTDTQYFGPGTRLTVL.

The rearrangement joins TRBV18 to TRBJ2-7; D ambiguous. The V gene lost 5 bases and the J gene lost 2 bases, with 13 bases spanning the gap. The CDR3 length is 14 residues. The germline V gene has CDR1 KGHSH and CDR2 LQKENI. The DNA for the CDR3 is TGTGCCAGCTCATCCGAGCCTGGCCCCTACGAGCAGTACTTC. This gives the protein CASSSEPGPYEQYF.